These T cell receptor beta chains were read from a single sample in a study of post-analysis software for immune sequencing data. TCRdb analysed the PCR reads with MiXCR anew, one entry per CDR3 protein. The sample records 700,000 to 900,000 distinct CDR3 sequences, around 45% being singletons. The sample was blood. These receptors all stem from a girl aged 5-17 years with multiple sclerosis. CDR3s include the opening cysteine and the closing phenylalanine or tryptophan.

J gene,V gene,CDR3 protein
TRBJ2-7,TRBV20-1,CSAKAPTEQYF
TRBJ1-2,TRBV5-1,CASSLYARNYGYTF
TRBJ1-1,TRBV5-1,CASSLRGRHTEAFF
TRBJ2-4,TRBV20-1,CSAREEAGAKNIQYF
TRBJ2-7,TRBV12-3/TRBV12-4,CASSPGHNSYEQYF
TRBJ1-2,TRBV4-1,CASSQQDRPAPYGYTF
TRBJ2-5,TRBV9,CASSVFPSGTQETQYF
TRBJ2-3,TRBV20-1,CSARGQESTDTQYF
TRBJ2-2,TRBV6-5,CASSYEGLAGTGELFF
TRBJ2-5,TRBV2,CASWERQTQYF
TRBJ2-3,TRBV28,CASSPGTGFADTQYF
TRBJ2-3,TRBV20-1,CSARAGHPDTQYF
TRBJ1-5,TRBV28,CASSLSWITNGIYQPQHF
TRBJ2-6,TRBV18,CASSPSHSSGANVLTF
TRBJ2-1,TRBV7-6,CASSLRAGPNNEQFF
TRBJ2-7,TRBV20-1,CSARTQGSSYEQYF
TRBJ1-5,TRBV15,CATSSHKDQPQHF
TRBJ2-3,TRBV7-9,CASSFTGTGSRTQYF
.,TRBV18,CASSPTGYYYEQYF
TRBJ2-1,TRBV5-6,CASNEGGVNEQFF
TRBJ2-7,TRBV12-3/TRBV12-4,CASSLTSGSNGQYF
TRBJ2-1,TRBV15,CATSRKGLAGMNEQFF
TRBJ2-5,TRBV29-1,CSVAPHQETQYF
TRBJ2-4,TRBV11-3,CASSVGGLGAKNIQYF
TRBJ1-1,TRBV30,CAWSVQEAFF
TRBJ2-7,TRBV28,CASSWAYEQYF
TRBJ1-5,TRBV6-2/TRBV6-3,CASSYVLGTGERNQPQHF
TRBJ2-4,TRBV29-1,CSVVEGLAKNIQYF
TRBJ1-1,TRBV7-8,CASRGAGGSEAFF
TRBJ2-1,TRBV4-1,CASSQSPDTYNEQFF
TRBJ2-1,TRBV30,CAWSPGLSNEQFF
TRBJ2-1,TRBV11-3,CAGSERVAGVHEQFF
TRBJ2-1,TRBV29-1,CSVTGTSGISSYNEQFF
TRBJ1-2,TRBV15,CATTATDSYYGYTF
TRBJ2-3,TRBV12-3/TRBV12-4,CASSLWRATDTQYF
TRBJ1-1,TRBV18,CASSPQGATTEAFF
.,TRBV10-3,CAISELSEQYF
TRBJ2-7,TRBV10-3,CAISVGFSGRQHEQYF
TRBJ2-7,TRBV20-1,CSATKREGYYEQYF
TRBJ2-7,TRBV4-1,CASSQGFGYEQYF
TRBJ2-3,TRBV4-3,CASSPRRLTDTQYF
TRBJ2-1,TRBV7-9,CASIMGQGSYNEQFF
TRBJ1-1,TRBV29-1,CSVGHRGPAFF
TRBJ2-1,TRBV6-1,CASSEALAGVLEQFF
TRBJ1-2,TRBV10-3,CAIGSDGYGYTF
TRBJ1-2,TRBV29-1,CSVEFTSTWPGYTF
TRBJ2-5,TRBV7-2,CASSRTSGNGETQYF
TRBJ2-3,TRBV6-6,CASKDSDTQYF
TRBJ2-6,TRBV12-3/TRBV12-4,CASSLRAEFHSGANVLTF
TRBJ1-1,TRBV29-1,CSVAPHGMNTEAFF
TRBJ2-5,TRBV7-8,CASSVLSKNGEQYF
TRBJ2-5,TRBV14,CASSQDRSRQPQETQYF
TRBJ2-7,TRBV27,CASSLAAGNYEQYF
TRBJ1-4,TRBV21-1,CASSAHRAYNEKLFF
TRBJ2-1,TRBV28,CASRDYYNEQFF
TRBJ2-7,TRBV4-3,CASSTQGGSSDEQYF
TRBJ2-1,TRBV7-8,CASRRLAETNEQFF
TRBJ2-7,TRBV5-1,CASSLWTGPTVDEQYF
TRBJ1-2,TRBV2,CASSGTGGPNYGYTF